This TCR beta chain was captured in a study of blood T cell repertoires in COVID-19. Study information: The samples span acute and convalescent COVID-19 from the United States, Italy and Spain.

The V gene's germline CDR1 is SNHLY and CDR2 FYNNEI. CDR3 length equals 13 residues. Trimming removed 5 bases at V and 5 bases at J, with 12 bases between. Participants' own reports of clinical history determined their cohort assignment. Cohort 3 donors were reported recovered after two negative PCRs, clearance, or symptom resolution. The table came from immunoSEQ multiplex PCR; TCRdb's copy has only in-frame clones and leaves some out. Seen here are more than 350,000 clones, more than 75% observed once, and the top ten hold approximately 10%. The V gene is TRBV2, the J gene TRBJ1-2, with unresolved D. The specimen was PBMCs or T cells enriched from blood (not recorded which). This TCR derives from a woman between 45 and 60 years old who had recovered from COVID-19. As DNA, the CDR3 is TGTGCCAGCAGTACGGGTGGAAAGTATGGCTACACCTTC. Translation: CASSTGGKYGYTF.